The rows below give T cell receptor beta chains drawn from one sample of a study of brain T cells in children with intractable seizures. The table came from immunoSEQ multiplex PCR; TCRdb's copy has only in-frame clones and leaves some out. The sample has approximately 41,000 clones; roughly 90% are singletons. The sample consisted of peripheral blood, taken at surgery. The receptors shown here come from a girl aged 2 to 9 with tuberous sclerosis and intractable seizures. The CDR3 runs from the conserved cysteine through the conserved F or W. Each record gives: V gene, J gene, D gene, clone size, CDR3 protein, CDR3 DNA. A D gene is named only where the DNA matches it firmly. Clone size is not always given. Where it is, it says once, few, many or a class for expanded clones.

TRBV7-9	TRBJ2-2	NA	NA	CASSFSGTNTGELFF	TGTGCCAGCAGCTTTAGCGGAACGAACACCGGGGAGCTGTTTTTT
TRBV19	TRBJ2-7	TRBD1	NA	CASSIAGGSYEQYF	TGTGCCAGTAGTATAGCAGGGGGATCCTACGAGCAGTACTTC
TRBV7-6	TRBJ2-7	TRBD2	NA	CASSLRGLVSEQYF	TGTGCCAGCAGCTTACGCGGACTAGTGAGCGAGCAGTACTTC
TRBV30	TRBJ1-1	NA	NA	CAWSSTPGWNTEAFF	TGTGCCTGGAGTTCGACCCCGGGGTGGAACACTGAAGCTTTCTTT
TRBV2	TRBJ1-2	NA	NA	CASSEAGVYGYTF	TGTGCCAGCAGTGAAGCGGGGGTCTATGGCTACACCTTC
TRBV7-9	TRBJ2-5	TRBD2	NA	CASSSGLAGGYQETQYF	TGTGCCAGCAGCTCAGGACTAGCGGGGGGTTACCAAGAGACCCAGTACTTC
TRBV24-1	TRBJ1-5	NA	NA	CATSEGSSNQPQHF	TGTGCCACCAGTGAAGGGTCAAGCAATCAGCCCCAGCATTTT
TRBV15	TRBJ1-5	NA	NA	CATSNFQGNEGSNQPQHF	TGTGCCACCAGCAATTTTCAGGGGAATGAGGGAAGCAATCAGCCCCAGCATTTT
TRBV9	TRBJ2-4	NA	NA	CASSVETTLGIQYF	TGTGCCAGCAGCGTAGAGACTACCCTTGGCATTCAGTACTTC
TRBV28	TRBJ1-2	NA	NA	CASSSTILGAVNYGYTF	TGTGCCAGCAGCTCCACGATCTTGGGTGCCGTGAACTATGGCTACACCTTC
TRBV2	TRBJ2-4	NA	NA	CASSDTGLDIQYF	TGTGCCAGCAGTGATACAGGGCTTGACATTCAGTACTTC
TRBV18	TRBJ2-3	TRBD2	NA	CASSPPRGGPGDTQYF	TGTGCCAGCTCACCACCGCGCGGGGGGCCAGGAGATACGCAGTATTTT
TRBV4-1	TRBJ1-5	NA	NA	CASSLGAASNQPQHF	TGCGCCAGCAGCCTAGGGGCAGCTAGCAATCAGCCCCAGCATTTT
TRBV3-1/TRBV3-2	TRBJ1-4	NA	NA	CASSPRRSYEKLFF	TGTGCCAGCAGCCCAAGACGGTCGTATGAAAAACTGTTTTTT
TRBV27	TRBJ1-2	TRBD1	NA	CASVGQGANGYTF	TGTGCCAGTGTCGGACAGGGGGCGAATGGCTACACCTTC
TRBV3-1/TRBV3-2	TRBJ1-1	TRBD1	NA	CASTGQGNTEAFF	TGTGCCAGCACCGGACAGGGGAACACTGAAGCTTTCTTT
TRBV27	TRBJ1-5	NA	once	CASSFHYSNQPQHF	TGTGCCAGCAGTTTCCATTATAGCAATCAGCCCCAGCATTTT
TRBV2	TRBJ1-3	NA	NA	CASSGQAFSGNTIYF	TGTGCCAGCAGTGGACAGGCCTTCTCTGGAAACACCATATATTTT
TRBV19	TRBJ2-1	NA	NA	CASSISGGTAYNEQFF	TGTGCCAGTAGTATCTCCGGTGGAACTGCCTACAATGAGCAGTTCTTC
TRBV2	TRBJ2-3	NA	NA	CASRVRGPPEDTQYF	TGTGCCAGCCGAGTACGGGGGCCCCCCGAGGATACGCAGTATTTT
TRBV5-1	TRBJ1-1	TRBD1	NA	CASSLFPGTGLMNTEAFF	TGCGCCAGCAGCTTATTTCCGGGGACAGGGCTCATGAACACTGAAGCTTTCTTT
TRBV7-9	TRBJ1-1	NA	NA	CASSLGPGRAFF	TGTGCCAGCAGCTTAGGTCCAGGGAGAGCTTTCTTT
TRBV5-4	TRBJ2-7	TRBD2	NA	CASSLSAGGPYEQYF	TGTGCCAGCAGCTTGTCAGCGGGGGGGCCCTACGAGCAGTACTTC
TRBV2	TRBJ1-2	NA	NA	CASRPPSRDNYGYTF	TGTGCCAGCAGGCCACCAAGTCGGGATAACTATGGCTACACCTTC
TRBV3-1/TRBV3-2	TRBJ1-3	TRBD1	NA	CASSPGDRAGNTIYF	TGTGCCAGCAGCCCCGGGGACAGAGCTGGAAACACCATATATTTT
TRBV6-5	TRBJ1-5	NA	NA	CASSPYSNQPQHF	TGTGCCAGCAGCCCGTACAGCAATCAGCCCCAGCATTTT
TRBV6-5	TRBJ1-1	TRBD1	NA	CASSPTPGQDTEAFF	TGTGCCAGCAGTCCAACTCCGGGACAGGACACTGAAGCTTTCTTT
TRBV20-1	TRBJ2-6	NA	NA	CSASIGDSSSGANVLTF	TGCAGTGCTAGTATCGGTGACAGTAGCTCTGGGGCCAACGTCCTGACTTTC
TRBV24-1	TRBJ2-5	TRBD1	few	CATSEARDRKETQYF	TGTGCCACCAGTGAAGCCCGGGACAGGAAAGAGACCCAGTACTTC
TRBV15	TRBJ2-7	NA	NA	CATSRDREISYEQYF	TGTGCCACCAGCAGAGATAGGGAGATCTCCTACGAGCAGTACTTC
TRBV4-1	TRBJ1-2	NA	NA	CASSQEAAVRGYTF	TGCGCCAGCAGCCAAGAAGCAGCCGTCCGTGGCTACACCTTC
TRBV6-5	TRBJ1-1	NA	NA	CASSYSGGHTEAFF	TGTGCCAGCAGTTACTCAGGGGGTCACACTGAAGCTTTCTTT
TRBV7-8	TRBJ2-7	NA	NA	CASSLENSYEQYF	TGTGCCAGCAGCTTAGAAAACTCCTACGAGCAGTACTTC
TRBV5-4	TRBJ2-5	TRBD2	NA	CASSPGLAGAQETQYF	TGTGCCAGCAGCCCTGGACTAGCGGGTGCACAAGAGACCCAGTACTTC
TRBV2	TRBJ2-7	TRBD1	NA	CASSEAVPGTAYYEQYF	TGTGCCAGCAGTGAAGCGGTACCCGGGACAGCCTACTACGAGCAGTACTTC
TRBV27	TRBJ1-6	NA	few	CASSTHWAPRGPLHF	TGTGCCAGCTCCACACATTGGGCGCCACGGGGACCCCTCCACTTT
TRBV7-2	TRBJ2-2	NA	NA	CASSLVENTGELFF	TGTGCCAGCAGCTTAGTAGAAAACACCGGGGAGCTGTTTTTT
TRBV5-5	TRBJ1-3	NA	NA	CASSPRTALAGAGNTIYF	TGTGCCAGCAGCCCCCGGACAGCACTAGCTGGAGCTGGAAACACCATATATTTT
TRBV5-1	TRBJ1-5	TRBD1	NA	CASIMDRALNQPQHF	TGCGCCAGCATCATGGACAGGGCTCTCAATCAGCCCCAGCATTTT
TRBV5-1	TRBJ2-1	NA	NA	CASSLRSGDYEQFF	TGCGCCAGCAGCTTGAGGAGCGGTGACTATGAGCAGTTCTTC
TRBV11-1	TRBJ2-5	TRBD2	NA	CASSLKGEGETQYF	TGTGCCAGCAGCTTAAAAGGGGAGGGGGAGACCCAGTACTTC